Following are 5 T cell receptor beta chains from one sample sequenced in a study of shared clonotypes between healthy human individuals. Naive CD8 isolation took CD45RO-negative cells positively selected for CCR7 and excluded terminally differentiated effector memory CD45RA+ cells. The repertoire was sequenced with immunoSEQ multiplex PCR; TCRdb's copy has only in-frame clones and lacks some. The table lists hundreds of thousands of clones, approximately 96% of them singletons. Specimen: naive CD8+ T cells sorted from blood. The receptors derive from a woman in her 30s in good health.

The rearrangement links TRBV7-9 to TRBJ2-7; 7 positions agree with TRBD2. Trimming at V came to 4 bases and at J to 3 bases, leaving 15 bases not matched to a gene. The CDR3 extends over 17 amino acids. The germline V gene has CDR1 SEHNR and CDR2 FQNEAQ (reference sequence). The CDR3 reads CASSYLGVGLVDYEQYF. DNA for the CDR3: TGTGCCAGCAGCTACCTGGGTGTCGGACTAGTCGACTACGAGCAGTACTTC.

V usage is TRBV10-3 and J usage is TRBJ2-7; unclear D gene. Germline CDR1 ENHRY, CDR2 SYGVKD. Trimming removed 2 bases at V and 7 bases at J, with 15 bases between. This CDR3 spans 14 amino acids. The chain's CDR3 is CAISEPPIGIEQYF. As DNA, the CDR3 is TGTGCCATCAGTGAGCCCCCAATAGGAATTGAGCAGTACTTC.

V usage is TRBV15 and J usage is TRBJ2-7, with D maybe TRBD1 (7 bases). V was trimmed by 9 bases and J by 5 bases, leaving 20 bases between them. CDR3 length equals 14 residues. The germline V gene has CDR1 LNHNV and CDR2 YYDKDF (reference sequence). CDR3 in DNA: TGTGCCACTGCTTCTGGCTGGAGGGGGCACGAGCAGTACTTC. It encodes CATASGWRGHEQYF.

The CDR3 sequence is CAIRTSGSSNEQYF. The CDR3 DNA sequence: TGTGCCATCAGGACTAGCGGGAGTTCGAACGAGCAGTACTTC. V and J are TRBV10-3 and TRBJ2-7; 12 bases fit TRBD2. Germline lookup yields CDR1 ENHRY and CDR2 SYGVKD. Trimming removed 6 bases from V and 5 bases from J; junction bases left unmatched: 5. This CDR3 has 14 residues.

V is TRBV7-6 and J is TRBJ1-1; 7 bases fit TRBD1. Looked up from germline, CDR1 is SGHVS and CDR2 is FNYEAQ. The CDR3 totals 12 residues. The junction had 2 bases not matched to a gene; V was cut back by 3 bases and J by 7 bases. The CDR3 loop reads CASSFRQGEAFF. The CDR3 region has the DNA TGTGCCAGCAGCTTCCGACAGGGTGAAGCTTTCTTT.